Following are 21 T cell receptor beta chains from one sample sequenced in a study of T-cell memory formation after mild COVID-19. Using its own MiXCR run on the 5' RACE reads, TCRdb lists one record per CDR3 protein. The top ten clones hold about 2.1% of a sample with some 150,000 distinct CDR3 sequences, over 15% of them seen once. The specimen was PBMCs or a T cell subset sorted from them (not recorded which). Receptors were obtained from an adult woman who had mild COVID-19 (a few samples of this study predate the infection). Cell type and time point are not known.

V gene TRBV12-3 or TRBV12-4 combines with J gene TRBJ1-5, with 7 bases matching TRBD1. The CDR3 is 15 amino acids. The junction had 14 bases not matched to a gene; V was cut back by 6 bases and J by 9 bases. The CDR3 sequence: CASSLRTGAVGPQHF. The CDR3 nucleotides read TGTGCCAGCAGCCTGAGAACAGGGGCCGTGGGGCCCCAGCATTTT.

This clonotype was detected a few times. The chain links TRBV12-3 or TRBV12-4 to TRBJ2-1, with TRBD2 matching 7 bases. With V trimmed by 3 bases and J by 2 bases, 1 base remained unmatched. The CDR3 runs to 14 residues. The CDR3 protein is CASSLGLPYNEQFF. The CDR3 coding sequence is TGTGCCAGCAGTTTGGGACTACCCTACAATGAGCAGTTCTTC.

This clonotype was picked up a small number of times. The J gene is TRBJ2-1, the V gene TRBV14; TRBD2 matches at 9 bases. Germline trimming cut 6 bases from V and 15 bases from J; bases unmatched to any gene: 6. Germline CDR1 SGHDN, CDR2 FVKESK. There are 11 residues in the CDR3. Here the CDR3 reads CASSPGLARFF. In nucleotides, the CDR3 is TGTGCCAGCAGTCCCGGACTAGCGAGGTTCTTC.

This rearrangement joins TRBV12-3 or TRBV12-4 to TRBJ2-3; tentative D call: TRBD2 (5 bases). CDR3 length equals 14 residues. V shed 2 bases and J shed 6 bases, with 12 bases lying between them. The CDR3 DNA is TGTGCCAGCAGTTTAAATCTAGCAGGCGATACGCAGTATTTT. Encoded protein: CASSLNLAGDTQYF.

In DNA, the CDR3 is TGTGCCAGCTCACCCCAGGATGGTTACGAGCAGTACTTC. Translated: CASSPQDGYEQYF. The V call is TRBV18, the J call TRBJ2-7; D gene unclear. CDR3 size: 13 residues. V was trimmed by 3 bases and J by 4 bases, leaving 10 bases between them. Germline CDR1 is KGHSH and CDR2 is LQKENI.

The rearrangement joins TRBV5-1 to TRBJ2-4; 12 bases fit TRBD2. This CDR3 is built from 16 residues. The V segment lost 3 bases and the J segment 10 bases; nucleotides outside the gene matches: 11. Germline CDR1 SGHRS, CDR2 YFSETQ. CDR3 in DNA: TGCGCCAGCAGCTCGGGGGGGACTAGCGGGCCACTTATTCAGTACTTC. Residues: CASSSGGTSGPLIQYF.

This clonotype was seen a handful of times. This chain links TRBV5-6 with TRBJ1-5; perhaps TRBD1 as D (6 bases). The V gene's germline CDR1 is SGHDT and CDR2 YYEEEE. Trimming took 6 bases from V and 7 from J, leaving 14 bases between them. This CDR3 has 13 amino acids. CDR3 amino acids: CASNLGQNQPQHF. In nucleotides, the CDR3 is TGTGCCAGCAACCTTGGACAGAACCAGCCCCAGCATTTT.

This clonotype has only a few counts. The chain links TRBV5-1 to TRBJ2-5, with D possibly being TRBD2 (6 bases). Trimming stripped 0 bases from V and 0 bases from J, with 18 bases between. Germline CDR1 and CDR2: SGHRS and YFSETQ. The CDR3 has 18 residues. The CDR3 is CASSLGRPGLRYQETQYF. Here the CDR3 DNA reads TGCGCCAGCAGCTTGGGTCGACCGGGACTTCGGTACCAAGAGACCCAGTACTTC. The whole variable domain, filled in from reference TRBV5-1 and TRBJ2-5, reads KAGVTQTPRYLIKTRGQQVTLSCSPISGHRSVSWYQQTPGQGLQFLFEYFSETQRNKGNFPGRFSGRQFSNSRSEMNVSTLELGDSALYLCASSLGRPGLRYQETQYFGPGTRLLVL.

In its sample, this clonotype was seen a few times. The chain has TRBV20-1 and TRBJ2-4; D perhaps matches TRBD1 (6 bases). V gave up 6 bases and J gave up 8 bases, with 23 bases separating them. The CDR3 loop spans 15 amino acids. CDR1 and CDR2 (germline): DFQATT, SNEGSKA (reference sequence). The CDR3 sequence: CSAPDRYQPLDIQYF. The CDR3 DNA is TGCAGTGCACCCGACAGGTACCAACCTTTAGACATTCAGTACTTC.

This clonotype was observed a few times. The chain couples TRBV12-3 or TRBV12-4 to TRBJ1-1; D unclear. V gave up 3 bases and J gave up 6 bases, with 8 bases separating them. The CDR3 is 12 residues long. The CDR3 nucleotides are TGTGCCAGCAGTTTCGGGGAGTCTGAAGCTTTCTTT. It codes for CASSFGESEAFF.

Written as DNA, the CDR3 is TGTGCCAGCAGTTACTCCCAGAACTATGGCTACACCTTC. It yields the protein CASSYSQNYGYTF. The rearrangement links TRBV6-5 to TRBJ1-2; no firm D call. V was clipped by 0 bases and J by 2 bases, with 4 bases between them. Germline V gene sequence: CDR1 MNHEY, CDR2 SVGAGI. CDR3 size: 13 residues.

This sequence joins TRBV29-1 and TRBJ2-3, with 8 bases lining up with TRBD1. There are 13 residues in the CDR3. The germline V gene has CDR1 SQVTM and CDR2 ANQGSEA. J lost 4 bases, V lost 5 bases, and 5 bases had no gene match. Here the CDR3 DNA reads TGCAGCGTTAGAGACAGGGGCCCAGATACGCAGTATTTT. Its translation is CSVRDRGPDTQYF.

The sample holds many counts of this clonotype. The chain is built from TRBV5-6 and TRBJ2-2; a possible D gene is TRBD2 (6 bases). V dropped 4 bases and J dropped 6 bases, with 16 bases sitting between them. From germline, CDR1 is SGHDT and CDR2 YYEEEE. The CDR3 spans 15 residues. CDR3 coding DNA: TGTGCCAGCAGCCCGTCGGGACTGATCGCCGGGGAGCTGTTTTTT. This codes for CASSPSGLIAGELFF.

The chain combines TRBV6-5 with TRBJ1-1, with D uncertain. CDR1 and CDR2 from the germline V gene are MNHEY and SVGAGI. Trimming removed 0 bases at V and 0 bases at J, with 14 bases between. This CDR3 spans 17 amino acids. The CDR3 loop is CASSYSIGSTVNTEAFF. The CDR3 DNA follows: TGTGCCAGCAGTTACTCGATCGGTAGTACGGTGAACACTGAAGCTTTCTTT.

This clonotype was detected a few times. The chain has TRBV7-9 and TRBJ2-1; D could derive from TRBD1 or TRBD2 (6 bases each). V was clipped by 0 bases and J by 7 bases, with 13 bases between them. The CDR3 is 15 residues long. CDR1 SEHNR and CDR2 FQNEAQ come from the germline V gene (reference sequence). The CDR3 region is CASSLAGSQGNEQFF. Written as DNA, the CDR3 is TGTGCCAGCAGCTTAGCCGGGAGCCAGGGGAATGAGCAGTTCTTC.

This chain uses TRBV12-3 or TRBV12-4 with TRBJ1-2; perhaps TRBD1 as D (6 bases). The CDR3 contains 14 residues. Trimming removed 0 bases from V and 4 bases from J, with 9 bases in between. CDR3 loop: CASSLAGGSYGYTF. CDR3 DNA sequence: TGTGCCAGCAGTTTAGCGGGGGGCAGCTATGGCTACACCTTC.

J is TRBJ1-4 and V is TRBV12-3 or TRBV12-4; D uncertain. The CDR3 covers 12 residues. V was shortened by 8 bases and J by 2 bases, with 6 bases between the two germline ends. CDR3 region: CASGVTNEKLFF. Here the CDR3 DNA reads TGTGCCAGCGGTGTGACTAATGAAAAACTGTTTTTT.

The sample holds one count of this clonotype. The chain combines TRBV4-1 with TRBJ1-2; 8 nucleotides line up with TRBD1. The V and J ends lost 4 bases and 5 bases, in that order; junction bases with no gene match: 9. The germline V gene encodes CDR1 MGHRA and CDR2 YSYEKL. The CDR3 covers 15 residues. The DNA of the CDR3 is TGCGCCAGCAGCCTAGAAGGGACAGGAGCTTATGGCTACACCTTC. This translates into CASSLEGTGAYGYTF.

The rearrangement joins TRBV20-1 to TRBJ2-4; 9 positions match TRBD2. Germline lookup yields CDR1 DFQATT and CDR2 SNEGSKA (reference sequence). V lost 5 bases to trimming and J lost 5 bases; unmatched junction nucleotides: 13. The CDR3 is 16 residues long. The CDR3 bases are TGCAGTGCTTTTAGCGGGAGCCGCCCAGGGGAAAACATTCAGTACTTC. Translation: CSAFSGSRPGENIQYF.

This clonotype has a handful of counts. V is TRBV5-1 and J is TRBJ2-7; 12 bases match TRBD2. This CDR3 comprises 18 residues. Germline-derived CDR1 and CDR2 are SGHRS and YFSETQ. Trimming cost V 4 bases and J 0 bases; bases outside gene matches: 11. This chain's CDR3 is CASSHGLAGPPGSYEQYF. CDR3 DNA sequence: TGCGCCAGCAGCCACGGACTAGCGGGACCCCCGGGCTCCTACGAGCAGTACTTC. Based on the CDR3 plus reference TRBV5-1 and TRBJ2-7, the full variable domain is KAGVTQTPRYLIKTRGQQVTLSCSPISGHRSVSWYQQTPGQGLQFLFEYFSETQRNKGNFPGRFSGRQFSNSRSEMNVSTLELGDSALYLCASSHGLAGPPGSYEQYFGPGTRLTVT.

The chain carries TRBV12-3 or TRBV12-4 and TRBJ2-1, with D hard to call. This CDR3 spans 13 amino acids. The V end lost 5 bases, the J end lost 8 bases, and 13 bases lay between the germline ends. Here the CDR3 DNA reads TGTGCCAGCAGTCTTCGAAGGAAATATGAGCAGTTCTTC. This encodes CASSLRRKYEQFF.